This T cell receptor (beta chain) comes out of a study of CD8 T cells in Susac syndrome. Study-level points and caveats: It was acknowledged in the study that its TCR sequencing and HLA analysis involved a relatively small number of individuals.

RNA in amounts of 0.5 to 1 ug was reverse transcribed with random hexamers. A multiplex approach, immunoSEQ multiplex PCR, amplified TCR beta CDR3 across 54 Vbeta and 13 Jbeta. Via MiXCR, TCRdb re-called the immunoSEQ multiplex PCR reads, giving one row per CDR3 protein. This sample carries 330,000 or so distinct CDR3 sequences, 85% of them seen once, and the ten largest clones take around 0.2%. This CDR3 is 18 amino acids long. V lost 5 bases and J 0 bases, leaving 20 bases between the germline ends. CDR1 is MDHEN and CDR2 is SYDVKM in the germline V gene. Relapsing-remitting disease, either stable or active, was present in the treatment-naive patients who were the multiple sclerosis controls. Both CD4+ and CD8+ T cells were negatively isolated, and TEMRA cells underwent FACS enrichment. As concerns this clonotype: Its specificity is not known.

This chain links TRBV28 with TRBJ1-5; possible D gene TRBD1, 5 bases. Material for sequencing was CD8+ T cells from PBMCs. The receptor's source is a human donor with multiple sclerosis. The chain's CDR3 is CASSGTASLFLSNQPQHF. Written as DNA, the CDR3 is TGTGCCAGCAGTGGGACGGCCAGTCTATTTCTTAGCAATCAGCCCCAGCATTTT. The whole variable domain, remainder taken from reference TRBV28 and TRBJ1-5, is DVKVTQSSRYLVKRTGEKVFLECVQDMDHENMFWYRQDPGLGLRLIYFSYDVKMKEKGDIPEGYSVSREKKERFSLILESASTNQTSMYLCASSGTASLFLSNQPQHFGDGTRLSIL.